One and the same sample provided the 6 T cell receptor beta chains below, sequenced in a study of T cells after yellow fever vaccination. One entry per CDR3 protein, called by TCRdb with MiXCR from the 5' RACE reads. The sample includes 500,000 to 650,000 distinct CDR3 sequences, 10% to 15% of them seen just once. Sample: PBMCs, taken on the day of the yellow fever booster vaccination. These receptors all stem from a man aged 25-45 years who received the YFV17D yellow fever vaccine.

The chain links TRBV20-1 to TRBJ2-5; possibly TRBD1 or TRBD2 for D (5 bases each). The germline V and J ends were trimmed by 4 bases and 5 bases, with 17 bases remaining between them. CDR3 size: 14 residues. Germline V gene data show CDR1 as DFQATT and CDR2 as SNEGSKA (reference sequence). Here the CDR3 DNA reads TGCAGTGCTACTGTCCCAGGGCGCGGGGAGACCCAGTACTTC. The encoded protein is CSATVPGRGETQYF.

The rearrangement links TRBV5-6 to TRBJ2-5; D not certain. This CDR3 has 14 residues. Trimming took 2 bases from V and 0 from J, leaving 8 bases between them. Germline CDR1 SGHDT, CDR2 YYEEEE. The chain's CDR3 is CASSLGSYQETQYF. CDR3 nucleotides: TGTGCCAGCAGCTTAGGCAGTTACCAAGAGACCCAGTACTTC.

This clonotype was seen a handful of times. This rearrangement joins TRBV2 to TRBJ2-7, with TRBD1 matching over 11 bases. Germline V CDR1 and CDR2: SNHLY, FYNNEI. The CDR3 covers 15 residues. V gave up 4 bases and J gave up 5 bases; unmatched junction bases: 7. The CDR3 DNA is TGTGCCAGCAGTGCCCCGGGACAGGGGGTCCACGAGCAGTACTTC. Translation gives CASSAPGQGVHEQYF. Drawing the rest from reference TRBV2 and TRBJ2-7, the complete variable domain is EPEVTQTPSHQVTQMGQEVILRCVPISNHLYFYWYRQILGQKVEFLVSFYNNEISEKSEIFDDQFSVERPDGSNFTLKIRSTKLEDSAMYFCASSAPGQGVHEQYFGPGTRLTVT.

The gene calls are TRBV7-3 and TRBJ2-6, with D tentatively TRBD1 (5 bases). This CDR3 region has 16 residues. In germline, CDR1 is SGHTA, CDR2 FQGTGA. V dropped 5 bases and J dropped 0 bases, with 11 bases sitting between them. CDR3 sequence (DNA): TGTGCCAGCAGCCGACAGAGCCCCTCTGGGGCCAACGTCCTGACTTTC. Protein: CASSRQSPSGANVLTF.

This clonotype was seen more than once but under ten times. The V gene is TRBV7-2, the J gene TRBJ2-7; D unclear. Between the trimmed V and J ends, which lost 3 bases and 0 bases, there was a span of 9 bases. The germline CDR1 and CDR2 sequences are SGHTA and FQGNSA. The CDR3 is 14 amino acids. CDR3 sequence: CASSLSQASYEQYF. The CDR3 coding sequence is TGTGCCAGCAGCTTGTCTCAAGCCTCCTACGAGCAGTACTTC.

This clonotype has just a few counts. The chain combines TRBV28 with TRBJ1-1; maybe TRBD1 (5 bases). This CDR3 is 15 amino acids long. The V end lost 8 bases, the J end lost 8 bases, and 24 bases lay between the germline ends. The V gene's germline CDR1 is MDHEN and CDR2 SYDVKM. CDR3: CASYPTVHFGAEAFF. In nucleotides, the CDR3 is TGTGCCAGCTACCCCACCGTCCACTTTGGGGCGGAAGCTTTCTTT.